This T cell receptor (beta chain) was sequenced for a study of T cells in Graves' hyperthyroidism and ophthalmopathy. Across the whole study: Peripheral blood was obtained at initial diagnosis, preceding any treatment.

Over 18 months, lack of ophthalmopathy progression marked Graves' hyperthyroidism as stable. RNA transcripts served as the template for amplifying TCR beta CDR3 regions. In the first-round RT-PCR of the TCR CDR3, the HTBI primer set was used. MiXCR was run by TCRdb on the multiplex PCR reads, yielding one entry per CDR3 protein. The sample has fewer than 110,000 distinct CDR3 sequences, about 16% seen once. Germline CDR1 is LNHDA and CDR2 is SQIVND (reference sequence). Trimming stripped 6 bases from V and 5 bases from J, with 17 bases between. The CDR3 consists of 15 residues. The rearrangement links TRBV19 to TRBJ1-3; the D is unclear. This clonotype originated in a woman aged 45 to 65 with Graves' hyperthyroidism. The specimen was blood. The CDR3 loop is CASSIRRGKRNTIYF. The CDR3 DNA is TGTGCCAGTAGCATCCGTAGAGGGAAGAGAAACACCATATATTTT. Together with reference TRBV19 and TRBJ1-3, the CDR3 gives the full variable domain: DGGITQSPKYLFRKEGQNVTLSCEQNLNHDAMYWYRQDPGQGLRLIYYSQIVNDFQKGDIAEGYSVSREKKESFPLTVTSAQKNPTAFYLCASSIRRGKRNTIYFGEGSWLTVV.